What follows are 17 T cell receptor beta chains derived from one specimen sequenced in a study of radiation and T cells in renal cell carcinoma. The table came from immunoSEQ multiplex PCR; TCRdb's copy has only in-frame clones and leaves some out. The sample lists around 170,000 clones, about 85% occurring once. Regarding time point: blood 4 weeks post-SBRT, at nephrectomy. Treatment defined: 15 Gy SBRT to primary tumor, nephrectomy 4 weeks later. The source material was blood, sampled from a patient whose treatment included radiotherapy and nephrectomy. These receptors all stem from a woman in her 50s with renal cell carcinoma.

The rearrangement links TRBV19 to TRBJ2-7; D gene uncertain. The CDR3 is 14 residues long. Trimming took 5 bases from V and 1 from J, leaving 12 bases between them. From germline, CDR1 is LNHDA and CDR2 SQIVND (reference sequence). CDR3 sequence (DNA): TGTGCCAGTAGTGTGCATATGGGTTCCTACGAGCAGTACTTC. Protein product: CASSVHMGSYEQYF.

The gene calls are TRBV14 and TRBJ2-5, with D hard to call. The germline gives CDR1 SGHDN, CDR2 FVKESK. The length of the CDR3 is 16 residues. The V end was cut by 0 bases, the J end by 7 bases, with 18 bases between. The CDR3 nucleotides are TGTGCCAGCAGCCAAGACTACTCAGGACGGCCTAGGACCCAGTACTTC. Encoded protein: CASSQDYSGRPRTQYF.

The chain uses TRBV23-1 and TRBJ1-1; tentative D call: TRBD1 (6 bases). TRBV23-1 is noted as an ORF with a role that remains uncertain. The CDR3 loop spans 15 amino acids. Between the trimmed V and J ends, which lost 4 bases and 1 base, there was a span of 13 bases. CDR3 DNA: TGCGCCAGCAGTCCCCACAGGGCCAAGAACACTGAAGCTTTCTTT. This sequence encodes CASSPHRAKNTEAFF.

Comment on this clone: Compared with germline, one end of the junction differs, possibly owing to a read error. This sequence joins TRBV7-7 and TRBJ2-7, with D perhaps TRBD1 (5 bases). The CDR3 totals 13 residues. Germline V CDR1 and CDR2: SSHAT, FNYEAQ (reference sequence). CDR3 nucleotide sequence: TGTGCTAGCAGTACCGACAGTTTAGCTGAGCAGTACTTC. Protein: CASSTDSLAEQYF.

The CDR3 nucleotides read TGTGCCACCAGCGCTACAGGGGGTCAGGGAGCTTTCTTT. Residues: CATSATGGQGAFF. This rearrangement joins TRBV15 to TRBJ1-1; TRBD1 aligns across 8 bases. Germline V gene lookup returns CDR1 LNHNV and CDR2 YYDKDF (reference sequence). The CDR3 contains 13 residues. The V segment lost 5 bases and the J segment 10 bases; nucleotides outside the gene matches: 9.

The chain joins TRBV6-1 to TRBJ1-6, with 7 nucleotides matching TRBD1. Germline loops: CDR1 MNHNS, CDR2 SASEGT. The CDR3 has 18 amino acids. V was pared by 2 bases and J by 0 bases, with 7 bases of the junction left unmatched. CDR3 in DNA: TGTGCCAGCAGTGAACCGGGAACAGGGGTCTCCTATAATTCACCCCTCCACTTT. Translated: CASSEPGTGVSYNSPLHF.

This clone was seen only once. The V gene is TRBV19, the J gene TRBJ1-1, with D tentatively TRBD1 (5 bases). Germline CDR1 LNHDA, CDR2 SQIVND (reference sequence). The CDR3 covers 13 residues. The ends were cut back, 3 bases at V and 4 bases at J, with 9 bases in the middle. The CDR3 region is CASSIGGLTEAFF. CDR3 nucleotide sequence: TGTGCCAGTAGTATTGGGGGACTCACTGAAGCTTTCTTT.

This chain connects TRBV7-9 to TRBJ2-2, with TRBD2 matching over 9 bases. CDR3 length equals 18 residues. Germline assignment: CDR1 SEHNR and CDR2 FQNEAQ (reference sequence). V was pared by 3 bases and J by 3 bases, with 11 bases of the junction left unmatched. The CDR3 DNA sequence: TGTGCCAGCAGCTTCTTGACTAGCGGAGCTACCGACACCGGGGAGCTGTTTTTT. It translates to CASSFLTSGATDTGELFF. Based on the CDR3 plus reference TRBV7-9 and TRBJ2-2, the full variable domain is DTGVSQNPRHKITKRGQNVTFRCDPISEHNRLYWYRQTLGQGPEFLTYFQNEAQLEKSRLLSDRFSAERPKGSFSTLEIQRTEQGDSAMYLCASSFLTSGATDTGELFFGEGSRLTVL.

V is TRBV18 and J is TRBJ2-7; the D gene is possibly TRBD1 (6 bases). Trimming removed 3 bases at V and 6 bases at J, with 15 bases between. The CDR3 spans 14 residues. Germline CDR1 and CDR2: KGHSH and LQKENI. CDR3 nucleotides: TGTGCCAGCTCACCGCGCCGGGACAATTTCGAGCAGTACTTC. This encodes CASSPRRDNFEQYF.

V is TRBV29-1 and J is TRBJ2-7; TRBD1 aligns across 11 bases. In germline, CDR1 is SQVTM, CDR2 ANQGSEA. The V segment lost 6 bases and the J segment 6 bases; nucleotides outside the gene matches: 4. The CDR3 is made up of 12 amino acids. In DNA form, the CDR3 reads TGCAGCGTCGGGGACAGGGGGGGCGAGCAGTACTTC. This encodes CSVGDRGGEQYF.

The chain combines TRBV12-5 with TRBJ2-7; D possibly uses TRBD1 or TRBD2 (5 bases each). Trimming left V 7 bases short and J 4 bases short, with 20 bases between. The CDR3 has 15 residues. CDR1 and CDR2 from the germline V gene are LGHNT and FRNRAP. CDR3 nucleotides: TGTGCTAGTGTTGAATCCGGGACCCCACCATACGAGCAGTACTTC. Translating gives CASVESGTPPYEQYF.

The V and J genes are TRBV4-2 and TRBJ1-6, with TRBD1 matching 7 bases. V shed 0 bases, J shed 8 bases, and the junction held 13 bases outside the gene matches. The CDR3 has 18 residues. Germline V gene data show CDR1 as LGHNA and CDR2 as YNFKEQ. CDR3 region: CASSQDLRDREYHSPLHF. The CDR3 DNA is TGTGCCAGCAGCCAAGATCTTCGCGACAGGGAGTATCATTCACCCCTCCACTTT.

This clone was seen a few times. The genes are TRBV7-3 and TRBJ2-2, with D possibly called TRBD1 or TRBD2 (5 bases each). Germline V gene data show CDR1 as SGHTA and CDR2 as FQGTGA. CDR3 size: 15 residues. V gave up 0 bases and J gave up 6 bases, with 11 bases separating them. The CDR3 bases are TGTGCCAGCAGCTTAACGGGTAGAGGGGCCGGGGAGCTGTTTTTT. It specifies CASSLTGRGAGELFF. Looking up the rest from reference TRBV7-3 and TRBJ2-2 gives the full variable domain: GAGVSQTPSNKVTEKGKYVELRCDPISGHTALYWYRQSLGQGPEFLIYFQGTGAADDSGLPNDRFFAVRPEGSVSTLKIQRTERGDSAVYLCASSLTGRGAGELFFGEGSRLTVL.

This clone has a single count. CDR3 bases: TGCGCCAGCAGCCCAGGGGTAACAGGAGGCACTGAAGCTTTCTTT. This sequence encodes CASSPGVTGGTEAFF. This rearrangement joins TRBV4-3 to TRBJ1-1, with a tentative D call TRBD1 (6 bases). V gave up 4 bases and J gave up 4 bases, with 16 bases separating them. This CDR3 comprises 15 residues. The V gene's germline CDR1 is LGHNA and CDR2 YSLEER.

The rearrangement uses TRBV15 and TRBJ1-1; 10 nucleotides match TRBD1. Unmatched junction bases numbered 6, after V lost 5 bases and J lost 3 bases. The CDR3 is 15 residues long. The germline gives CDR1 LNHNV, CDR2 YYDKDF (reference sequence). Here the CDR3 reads CATSGTGTGDTEAFF. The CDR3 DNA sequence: TGTGCCACCAGCGGGACCGGGACAGGGGACACTGAAGCTTTCTTT.

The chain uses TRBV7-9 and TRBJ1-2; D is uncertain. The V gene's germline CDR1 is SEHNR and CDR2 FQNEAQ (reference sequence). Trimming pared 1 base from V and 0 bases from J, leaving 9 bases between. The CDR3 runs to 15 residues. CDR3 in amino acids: CASSLGAATNYGYTF. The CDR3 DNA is TGTGCCAGCAGCTTAGGGGCAGCTACTAACTATGGCTACACCTTC.

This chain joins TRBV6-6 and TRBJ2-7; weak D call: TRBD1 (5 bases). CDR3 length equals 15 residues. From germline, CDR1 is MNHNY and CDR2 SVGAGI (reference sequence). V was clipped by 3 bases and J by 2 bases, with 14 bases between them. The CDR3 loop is CASSYNVWGTYEQYF. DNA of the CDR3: TGTGCCAGCAGTTATAACGTCTGGGGCACCTACGAGCAGTACTTC.